This passage covers 17 T cell receptor beta chains from one sample sequenced in a study of blood T cell repertoires in COVID-19. Assay used: immunoSEQ multiplex PCR; TCRdb lists only in-frame clones, some missing. The table records some 48,000 clones, about nine tenths of them present only once. The sequencing sample was made of peripheral blood. Receptors originate from a woman aged 80 or over in a cohort sampled during active or convalescent COVID-19.

The rearrangement joins TRBV6-1 to TRBJ2-7; 7 nucleotides agree with TRBD2. V shed 3 bases and J 4 bases; nucleotides not matched to a gene: 6. This CDR3 comprises 14 residues. Germline CDR1 and CDR2: MNHNS and SASEGT. In DNA form, the CDR3 reads TGTGCCAGCAGTGATGGTAGGGGAGGGTACGAGCAGTACTTC. Residues: CASSDGRGGYEQYF.

The V and J genes are TRBV10-2 and TRBJ1-4; 7 bases line up with TRBD1. Germline V CDR1 and CDR2: WSHSY, SAAADI. Trimming took 5 bases from V and 3 from J; bases not matched to a gene: 3. There are 14 residues in the CDR3. The DNA for the CDR3 is TGCGCCAGCAGTCCTCAGGGGGCTAATGAAAAACTGTTTTTT. It translates to CASSPQGANEKLFF.

The chain joins TRBV6-2 or TRBV6-3 to TRBJ1-2; D gene ambiguous. V dropped 0 bases and J dropped 0 bases, with 11 bases sitting between them. The length of the CDR3 is 16 residues. From germline, CDR1 is MNHEY and CDR2 SVGEGT. The DNA of the CDR3 is TGTGCCAGCAGTTACTCGATTACCGGGTCTAACTATGGCTACACCTTC. Translation gives CASSYSITGSNYGYTF.

The genes are TRBV21-1 and TRBJ2-1; the table gives TRBD1 as D, unverified against the DNA. TRBV21-1 is a recognized pseudogene. The CDR3 extends over 18 amino acids. The CDR3 DNA reads as TGTGCCAGCAGCCCACGCTTGGCCCGGGACAGGGGGCCTTTCGAGTGGTTCTTC. This encodes CASSPRLARDRGPFEWFF.

The chain combines TRBV9 with TRBJ1-4; 8 bases align to TRBD1. The CDR3 is 15 amino acids. Germline V gene sequence: CDR1 SGDLS, CDR2 YYNGEE. V shed 2 bases, J shed 3 bases, and the junction held 3 bases outside the gene matches. The CDR3: CASSVGTGPNEKLFF. The CDR3 DNA is TGTGCCAGCAGCGTCGGGACAGGACCTAATGAAAAACTGTTTTTT.

The rearrangement joins TRBV2 to TRBJ2-5; 9 nucleotides agree with TRBD1. V shed 5 bases, J shed 3 bases, and the junction held 7 bases outside the gene matches. Germline-derived CDR1 and CDR2 are SNHLY and FYNNEI. CDR3 length: 15 amino acids. This chain's CDR3 is CASSLQGAGEETQYF. CDR3 coding DNA: TGTGCCAGCAGTCTACAGGGGGCGGGAGAAGAGACCCAGTACTTC.

V usage is TRBV7-9 and J usage is TRBJ1-2, with D maybe TRBD1 (6 bases). The CDR3 consists of 15 residues. V lost 8 bases and J lost 8, with 24 bases in between. Germline V gene data show CDR1 as SEHNR and CDR2 as FQNEAQ (reference sequence). The CDR3 loop is CASPLGPGQHGGYTF. The CDR3 DNA reads as TGTGCCAGCCCGTTAGGACCGGGACAACACGGCGGCTACACCTTC.

V gene TRBV5-1 combines with J gene TRBJ2-7; tentatively, D is TRBD1 (5 bases). Trimming stripped 0 bases from V and 1 base from J, with 14 bases between. CDR3 length: 16 residues. Germline V gene lookup returns CDR1 SGHRS and CDR2 YFSETQ. DNA of the CDR3: TGCGCCAGCAGCTTGGGCCCCCAGGGTCTTTCCTACGAGCAGTACTTC. Encoded protein: CASSLGPQGLSYEQYF.

This chain links TRBV11-3 with TRBJ1-5, with 7 bases identical to TRBD1. CDR1 is SGHNT and CDR2 is YENEEA in the germline V gene. Trimming removed 5 bases from V and 0 bases from J; junction bases left unmatched: 7. This CDR3 has 16 amino acids. The CDR3 loop is CASSRDSPNSNQPQHF. CDR3 bases: TGTGCCAGCAGCCGGGACAGTCCAAATAGCAATCAGCCCCAGCATTTT.

The CDR3 loop reads CASSYQTGYEQFF. CDR3 nucleotides: TGTGCCAGCAGTTACCAGACAGGATATGAGCAGTTCTTC. The chain links TRBV6-9 to TRBJ2-1; TRBD1 might be the D (6 bases). V was clipped by 3 bases and J by 8 bases, with 11 bases between them. The CDR3 runs 13 residues. CDR1 is MNHGY and CDR2 is SVAAGI in the germline V gene.

J is TRBJ1-2 and V is TRBV11-2; the D gene is possibly TRBD1 (5 bases). V gave up 1 base and J gave up 8 bases, with 8 bases separating them. The germline V gene has CDR1 SGHAT and CDR2 FQNNGV. The CDR3 spans 12 residues. As DNA, the CDR3 is TGTGCCAGCAGCTTAGGAAGGACAGGCTACACCTTC. Encoded protein: CASSLGRTGYTF.

The chain recombines TRBV5-5 with TRBJ2-5, with 7 bases identical to TRBD2. The germline V gene has CDR1 SGHKS and CDR2 YYEKEE (reference sequence). The CDR3 has 16 residues. Trimming took 0 bases from V and 4 from J; bases not matched to a gene: 9. The CDR3, as DNA: TGTGCCAGCAGCTTGGCCAACGGGCCGGGAGGAGAGACCCAGTACTTC. Translating it yields CASSLANGPGGETQYF.

This chain joins TRBV5-1 and TRBJ2-3; 13 bases line up with TRBD2. This CDR3 is 17 amino acids long. The J segment lost 1 base and the V segment lost 4 bases, leaving 6 bases of the junction unmatched. Germline-derived CDR1 and CDR2 are SGHRS and YFSETQ. For the CDR3, the DNA is TGCGCCAGCAGCCCTTCTGGACTAGCGGGAGGCACAGATACGCAGTATTTT. It specifies CASSPSGLAGGTDTQYF.

The chain recombines TRBV10-1 with TRBJ2-1, with TRBD2 as a possible D gene (5 bases). The CDR3 has 15 residues. Trimming took 5 bases from V and 1 from J, leaving 12 bases between them. Germline V gives CDR1 WNHNN, CDR2 SYGVQD (reference sequence). Written as DNA, the CDR3 is TGCGCCAGCAGTCCCGACTACATATCCTACAATGAGCAGTTCTTC. This gives the protein CASSPDYISYNEQFF.

The CDR3 sequence is CASSLGSAGINEQFF. CDR3 DNA sequence: TGTGCCAGCAGCTTAGGGAGCGCCGGGATCAATGAGCAGTTCTTC. The V gene is TRBV13, the J gene TRBJ2-1; a possible D gene is TRBD2 (5 bases). Germline CDR1 PRHDT, CDR2 FYEKMQ (reference sequence). With 0 bases removed from V and 6 bases from J, the gap between germline ends came to 12 bases. This CDR3 has 15 amino acids. Combining the CDR3 with reference TRBV13 and TRBJ2-1 gives the whole variable domain AAGVIQSPRHLIKEKRETATLKCYPIPRHDTVYWYQQGPGQDPQFLISFYEKMQSDKGSIPDRFSAQQFSDYHSELNMSSLELGDSALYFCASSLGSAGINEQFFGPGTRLTVL.

The chain links TRBV7-6 to TRBJ2-2; 9 bases are shared with TRBD1. J lost 7 bases, V lost 5 bases, and 8 bases had no gene match. Germline V gene lookup returns CDR1 SGHVS and CDR2 FNYEAQ. The CDR3 runs to 15 residues. As DNA, the CDR3 is TGTGCCAGCAGCACAAACAGGGGGCAAGGCGGGGAGCTGTTTTTT. Translated: CASSTNRGQGGELFF.

The gene calls are TRBV4-1 and TRBJ1-3; 8 bases match TRBD1. Germline lookup yields CDR1 MGHRA and CDR2 YSYEKL. The CDR3 totals 20 residues. V lost 4 bases, J lost 0 bases, and 17 bases stayed unmatched. CDR3 DNA sequence: TGCGCCAGCAGCCCTACCGGGCGCTCAGGGGGCCTACCCTCTGGAAACACCATATATTTT. Amino acids: CASSPTGRSGGLPSGNTIYF.